The TCR beta chain under discussion was sequenced for a study of cytomegalovirus exposure and HLA in healthy donors. Study findings and constraints: Apart from CMV serostatus, no immune exposure information was available. A previous analysis found most TCR beta V segments productive roughly 87% or roughly 30% of the time. It was confirmed in vitro that a few of the CMV-associated chains were specific for CMV antigens. An analysis that came later showed most CMV-associated TCR beta chains appearing HLA-restricted.

Details on this clone: Its specificity is unknown.

PCR employed 60 Vbeta and 13 Jbeta primers. Libraries were prepared by immunoSEQ multiplex PCR; TCRdb keeps only in-frame clonotypes and omits some of them. The sample holds 150,000 to 200,000 clones; 75% to 85% are singletons and the top ten take approximately 2%. The sequencing sample was made of PBMCs. The source of this sequence is a woman younger than 30 in good health and CMV-seronegative.

The CDR3 bases are TGCAGCGAAACAAAACCGGGACAGGGGAATGAGCAGTTCTTC. Translated: CSETKPGQGNEQFF. The chain couples TRBV29-1 to TRBJ2-1; 10 bases match TRBD1. Germline V CDR1 and CDR2: SQVTM, ANQGSEA. V shed 7 bases, J shed 7 bases, and the junction held 10 bases outside the gene matches. CDR3 size: 14 residues.